This T cell receptor beta chain was identified during a study of shared clonotypes between healthy human individuals. Study-wide results and caveats: The study sampled only blood, and tissue repertoires likely differ. Relative to their counterparts shared across all four donors, non-shared clonotypes exhibited diminished generation probabilities.

Assay: immunoSEQ multiplex PCR; the TCRdb copy retains only in-frame clones and omits some. The data hold under 2.5 million clones, with around 92% observed a single time. With respect to this clone: Its target is unknown.

Material: naive CD4+ T cells from PBMCs. Subset defined: CD45RA+ positively selected. This clonotype was sampled from a young man in good health. Some clones in this sample may be carry-over from other donors' samples.

CDR3 DNA sequence: TGTGCCAGCAGTTCCGGCGGGACTAGCGGAAACTACGAGCAGTACTTC. Protein: CASSSGGTSGNYEQYF. V gene TRBV6-5 combines with J gene TRBJ2-7; TRBD2 matches 11 bases. The V gene's germline CDR1 is MNHEY and CDR2 SVGAGI. This CDR3 region has 16 residues. With V trimmed by 4 bases and J by 3 bases, 8 bases remained unmatched.